The 23 T cell receptor beta chains below come from one sample, sequenced in a study of OX40 agonist ivuxolimab in advanced cancers. This table comes from immunoSEQ multiplex PCR, and its TCRdb copy is limited to in-frame clones, with some not included. The repertoire has about 72,000 clones, 88% of them found once; the top ten carry around 0.93%. Sequencing used CD4+ or CD8+ T cells sorted from blood, obtained in a trial of the OX40 agonist ivuxolimab. The receptors stem from an adult with an advanced solid tumor such as melanoma, head and neck, liver or kidney cancer.

The chain has TRBV1 and TRBJ1-2. TRBV1 corresponds to a pseudogene. The CDR3 has 14 residues. The DNA for the CDR3 is TGCACCAGCAGCCAAATTGGGAAGAACTATGGCTACACCTTC. Amino acids: CTSSQIGKNYGYTF.

This clone was seen only a few times. The chain carries TRBV10-2 and TRBJ2-2; the match to TRBD2 covers 10 bases. V lost 4 bases, J lost 5 bases, and 7 bases stayed unmatched. The CDR3 contains 16 residues. Germline V gene data show CDR1 as WSHSY and CDR2 as SAAADI. CDR3 in amino acids: CASSGSGRAGTGELFF. The CDR3 nucleotides read TGCGCCAGCAGTGGAAGCGGGAGGGCCGGAACCGGGGAGCTGTTTTTT.

CDR3 protein: CASSLGTGGPAGQYEQYF. CDR3 DNA sequence: TGTGCCAGCTCTCTCGGGACAGGGGGCCCAGCCGGTCAGTACGAGCAGTACTTC. This chain links TRBV18 with TRBJ2-7; 12 nucleotides line up with TRBD1. This CDR3 has 18 residues. Germline loops: CDR1 KGHSH, CDR2 LQKENI. Trimming cost V 6 bases and J 4 bases; bases outside gene matches: 16.

J is TRBJ2-7 and V is TRBV4-2; 7 bases are shared with TRBD2. V trimming: 1 base; J trimming: 0 bases; junction bases outside the gene matches: 9. The CDR3 has 17 amino acids. Germline CDR1 and CDR2: LGHNA and YNFKEQ. The CDR3 protein is CASSQGSSRGYSYEQYF. The CDR3, as DNA: TGTGCCAGCAGCCAAGGGTCCTCGCGGGGGTACTCCTACGAGCAGTACTTC.

V is TRBV2 and J is TRBJ1-3, with D hard to call. This CDR3 is 14 amino acids long. Trimming took 6 bases from V and 4 from J, leaving 13 bases between them. Germline values: CDR1 SNHLY, CDR2 FYNNEI. CDR3 protein: CASSYESGGNTIYF. In DNA form, the CDR3 reads TGTGCCAGCAGCTATGAAAGTGGGGGAAACACCATATATTTT.

The chain couples TRBV5-4 to TRBJ2-4; a weak D match, TRBD2 (7 bases). The V gene's germline CDR1 is SGHNT and CDR2 YYREEE (reference sequence). Trimming shortened V by 4 bases and J by 7 bases, and 24 bases separated the two germline ends. This CDR3 spans 17 amino acids. CDR3 residues: CASSRGAGELPGNIQYF. DNA of the CDR3: TGTGCCAGCAGCCGGGGGGCGGGAGAACTCCCGGGGAACATTCAGTACTTC.

The gene calls are TRBV6-1 and TRBJ2-1; TRBD2 might be the D (6 bases). Germline V gives CDR1 MNHNS, CDR2 SASEGT. The CDR3 spans 12 residues. V lost 3 bases, J lost 7 bases, and 7 bases lay in between. This CDR3 is CASSEEGNEQFF. In nucleotides, the CDR3 is TGTGCCAGCAGTGAGGAGGGGAATGAGCAGTTCTTC.

The chain couples TRBV5-6 to TRBJ1-5; D is ambiguous. CDR1 is SGHDT, CDR2 YYEEEE, per germline. Trimming pared 2 bases from V and 5 bases from J, leaving 14 bases between. The CDR3 is made up of 15 amino acids. The CDR3 DNA follows: TGTGCCAGCAGCTTTTCCAGCTCCGTCGATCAGCCCCAGCATTTT. This gives the protein CASSFSSSVDQPQHF.

This rearrangement joins TRBV5-8 to TRBJ2-5; D is ambiguous. Germline loops: CDR1 SGHTS, CDR2 YDEGEE. V was clipped by 1 base and J by 5 bases, with 6 bases between them. This CDR3 comprises 12 residues. The CDR3 loop reads CASSLRLETQYF. The CDR3 DNA follows: TGTGCCAGCAGCTTGCGGTTGGAGACCCAGTACTTC. The full variable domain, rest sourced from reference TRBV5-8 and TRBJ2-5, is EAGVTQSPTHLIKTRGQQATLRCSPISGHTSVYWYQQALGLGLQFLLWYDEGEERNRGNFPPRFSGRQFPNYSSELNVNALELEDSALYLCASSLRLETQYFGPGTRLLVL.

The chain has TRBV10-1 and TRBJ2-2; TRBD1 agrees at 10 bases. The germline V gene has CDR1 WNHNN and CDR2 SYGVQD (reference sequence). With V trimmed by 0 bases and J by 6 bases, 10 bases remained unmatched. This CDR3 has 18 amino acids. Here the CDR3 DNA reads TGCGCCAGCAGTGAGTCGCTCGAGGGGACAGGGGTTGCCGGGGAGCTGTTTTTT. This codes for CASSESLEGTGVAGELFF.

CDR3 nucleotide sequence: TGTGCCAGCAGCGTTAGCGGGGCCCACACAGTCGAGCAGTACTTC. Translating it yields CASSVSGAHTVEQYF. The chain recombines TRBV7-2 with TRBJ2-7, with 8 bases lining up with TRBD2. Trimming at V came to 5 bases and at J to 6 bases, leaving 12 bases not matched to a gene. The CDR3 is 15 residues long. Germline loops: CDR1 SGHTA, CDR2 FQGNSA.

By sample fraction, this clone is medium-sized (0.01 to 0.1%). The chain joins TRBV19 to TRBJ1-2; D is possibly TRBD1 (6 bases). CDR1 is LNHDA, CDR2 SQIVND, per germline (reference sequence). The length of the CDR3 is 13 residues. Trimming took 1 base from V and 6 from J, leaving 9 bases between them. As DNA, the CDR3 is TGTGCCAGTAGTATAGCTGGGGGCAATGGCTACACCTTC. This gives the protein CASSIAGGNGYTF.

V usage is TRBV10-3 and J usage is TRBJ2-3; TRBD1 matches at 9 bases. Per germline, CDR1 ENHRY and CDR2 SYGVKD. The length of the CDR3 is 15 residues. V shed 5 bases, J shed 3 bases, and the junction held 6 bases outside the gene matches. The CDR3 sequence is CAISTGGSKTDTQYF. The CDR3 coding sequence is TGTGCCATCAGTACAGGGGGCTCTAAGACAGATACGCAGTATTTT.

The chain combines TRBV7-8 with TRBJ2-1; 7 bases are a match to TRBD2. Germline V gene data show CDR1 as SGHVS and CDR2 as FQNEAQ. The V and J ends lost 0 bases and 4 bases, in that order; junction bases with no gene match: 9. There are 17 residues in the CDR3. Written as DNA, the CDR3 is TGTGCCAGCAGCTTAGCCCTCGGGCTAGCGGCTTACAATGAGCAGTTCTTC. It yields the protein CASSLALGLAAYNEQFF. The full variable domain, with the rest looked up from reference TRBV7-8 and TRBJ2-1, is GAGVSQSPRYKVAKRGQDVALRCDPISGHVSLFWYQQALGQGPEFLTYFQNEAQLDKSGLPSDRFFAERPEGSVSTLKIQRTQQEDSAVYLCASSLALGLAAYNEQFFGPGTRLTVL.

Turning to this clone: Other DNA sequences from this sample encode an identical CDR3 as well. V and J are TRBV6-5 and TRBJ1-2; 8 nucleotides line up with TRBD1. J lost 5 bases, V lost 0 bases, and 2 bases had no gene match. The length of the CDR3 is 14 residues. CDR1 is MNHEY, CDR2 SVGAGI, per germline. The CDR3 region is CASSYSRQGYGYTF. The DNA for the CDR3 is TGTGCCAGCAGTTACTCCCGACAGGGGTATGGCTACACCTTC.

In this sample, this clone turned up once. This sequence joins TRBV28 and TRBJ1-2; D unresolved. The V end lost 8 bases, the J end lost 5 bases, and 15 bases lay between the germline ends. There are 13 residues in the CDR3. Per the germline V gene, CDR1 is MDHEN and CDR2 is SYDVKM. The CDR3 region is CASSSGRTYGYTF. The CDR3 nucleotides read TGTGCCAGCTCTTCGGGAAGGACGTATGGCTACACCTTC.

The chain is built from TRBV5-4 and TRBJ1-2; D unresolved. V dropped 2 bases and J dropped 4 bases, with 12 bases sitting between them. The CDR3 sequence is 14 residues long. CDR1 and CDR2 (germline): SGHNT, YYREEE (reference sequence). The CDR3 protein is CASSFSGDVYGYTF. The CDR3 DNA reads TGTGCCAGCAGCTTCTCAGGCGACGTCTATGGCTACACCTTC.

The J gene is TRBJ2-7, the V gene TRBV11-3; 10 nucleotides agree with TRBD1. The germline V gene encodes CDR1 SGHNT and CDR2 YENEEA. V shed 7 bases and J 6 bases; nucleotides not matched to a gene: 9. The CDR3 is made up of 14 amino acids. CDR3 coding DNA: TGTGCCAGCAAACCGGGACAGGGGAACTCCGAGCAGTACTTC. Translated: CASKPGQGNSEQYF.

The V gene is TRBV7-2, the J gene TRBJ1-2, with TRBD1 identical over 8 bases. The CDR3 sequence is 16 residues long. Germline V gene sequence: CDR1 SGHTA, CDR2 FQGNSA. After removal of 1 base from V and 2 bases from J, the junction contained 6 bases not matched to a gene. CDR3 loop: CASSLGGTGPNYGYTF. The CDR3 coding sequence is TGTGCCAGCAGCTTAGGAGGGACAGGACCAAACTATGGCTACACCTTC.

The chain links TRBV12-5 to TRBJ1-3, with D possibly matching TRBD1 (5 bases). The CDR3 runs to 16 residues. V was trimmed by 1 base and J by 0 bases, leaving 10 bases between them. Germline CDR1 LGHNT, CDR2 FRNRAP. This chain's CDR3 is CASGLARQGSGNTIYF. In nucleotides, the CDR3 is TGTGCTAGTGGTTTGGCCCGTCAGGGCTCTGGAAACACCATATATTTT.

This clone was seen a handful of times. The genes are TRBV18 and TRBJ2-1; 9 positions match TRBD1. The V segment lost 0 bases and the J segment 10 bases; nucleotides outside the gene matches: 4. CDR1 is KGHSH, CDR2 LQKENI, per germline. CDR3 length: 14 residues. CDR3 DNA sequence: TGTGCCAGCTCACCACCACAGGGGGCGGGGGAGCAGTTCTTC. Its translation is CASSPPQGAGEQFF.

The rearrangement links TRBV28 to TRBJ2-1; D possibly corresponds to TRBD2 (6 bases). Germline CDR1 reads MDHEN; CDR2 reads SYDVKM. The V end lost 2 bases, the J end lost 4 bases, and 15 bases lay between the germline ends. The CDR3 runs to 16 residues. CDR3 protein: CASSLSRRAQYNEQFF. The CDR3 bases are TGTGCCAGCAGTTTAAGTAGGAGGGCGCAGTACAATGAGCAGTTCTTC.

There are a few counts of this clone. The chain joins TRBV18 to TRBJ2-5; 13 bases match TRBD2. Per the germline V gene, CDR1 is KGHSH and CDR2 is LQKENI. This CDR3 has 17 residues. Germline trimming cut 5 bases from V and 2 bases from J; bases unmatched to any gene: 8. Here the CDR3 reads CASSVRTSGSRQETQYF. The CDR3 nucleotides read TGTGCCAGCTCAGTCCGGACTAGCGGGAGTAGGCAAGAGACCCAGTACTTC.